This note documents a single TCR beta chain sequence. Its target is unknown. Only in-frame clones appear in the TCRdb table, and some are missing; sequencing was by immunoSEQ multiplex PCR. The repertoire includes approximately 71,000 clones, approximately 95% of them detected once, and 0.034% sits in the top ten. Corrective cardiac surgery supplied the resected thymus tissue. It was healthy Finnish infants having corrective surgery for congenital heart defects who were the donors. These data belong to a study of human thymus T cells. Overall study findings and caveats: V and J gene usage appeared biased in thymic and blood repertoires. Unrelated individuals had highly overlapping thymic repertoires, as reported in related research.

The CDR3 covers 15 residues. Trimming cost V 6 bases and J 8 bases, with 20 bases left between them. The germline V gene has CDR1 MRHNA and CDR2 SNTAGT. Sequenced sample: thymus tissue. V and J are TRBV6-4 and TRBJ2-1; the D gene is possibly TRBD2 (6 bases). This sequence originates from a girl under three years old with a congenital heart defect but otherwise immunologically healthy. The CDR3 sequence is CASSEQVGRKDEQFF. The CDR3 DNA reads as TGTGCCAGCAGCGAACAAGTCGGGAGAAAGGATGAGCAGTTCTTC.